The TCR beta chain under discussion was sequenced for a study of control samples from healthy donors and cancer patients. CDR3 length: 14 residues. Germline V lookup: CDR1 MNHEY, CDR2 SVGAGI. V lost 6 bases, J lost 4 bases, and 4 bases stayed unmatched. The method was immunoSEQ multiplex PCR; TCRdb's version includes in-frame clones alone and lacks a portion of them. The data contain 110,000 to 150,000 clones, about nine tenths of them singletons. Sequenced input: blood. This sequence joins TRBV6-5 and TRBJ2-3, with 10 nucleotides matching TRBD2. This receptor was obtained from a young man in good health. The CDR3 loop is CASRVAGGADTQYF. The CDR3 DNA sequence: TGTGCCAGCAGGGTAGCGGGAGGCGCAGATACGCAGTATTTT.